The source of this T cell receptor beta chain is a study of T cells after yellow fever vaccination. Looking at the study overall: Any fraction with a low cell number was prepared using SMART-Seq v4 Ultra Low Input.

Findings of the study overall: The secondary T-cell response peaked on day 5, not day 15, but was weaker. The study re-detected most primary-vaccination clones after the booster (96% CD4, 88% CD8).

Germline CDR1 LNHDA, CDR2 SQIVND (reference sequence). The CDR3 runs 13 residues. V lost 5 bases, J lost 2 bases, and 8 bases lay in between. The study made its TCR cDNA through 5'RACE template switching. That step introduced a universal primer site along with UMIs. TCRdb independently ran MiXCR on the 5' RACE reads; one entry per CDR3 protein. The sample holds some 560,000 distinct CDR3 sequences; roughly a sixth are singletons and the top ten take roughly 17%. Only a few counts were recorded for this clonotype. Its antigen is not known. This TCR came from a man aged 18 to 35 who received the YFV17D yellow fever vaccine. Specimen: PBMCs, collected about 5 days after the first yellow fever vaccination. The gene calls are TRBV19 and TRBJ2-3; D unresolved. The CDR3 nucleotides are TGTGCCAGTAGTTGGGGTCCCACAGATACGCAGTATTTT. This encodes CASSWGPTDTQYF. Looking up the rest from reference TRBV19 and TRBJ2-3 gives the full variable domain: DGGITQSPKYLFRKEGQNVTLSCEQNLNHDAMYWYRQDPGQGLRLIYYSQIVNDFQKGDIAEGYSVSREKKESFPLTVTSAQKNPTAFYLCASSWGPTDTQYFGPGTRLTVL.